A selection of T cell receptor beta chains follows, all from one sample in a study of control samples from healthy donors and cancer patients. Measured with immunoSEQ multiplex PCR; TCRdb has only the in-frame clones, and not every one. The sample has about 170,000 clones; around 93% are singletons. Sequencing was performed on blood. These receptors were collected from a woman aged 60-75 years in good health. Each CDR3 is given with its conserved first and last residue. Fields, in order: clone size, J gene, D gene, V gene, CDR3 protein, CDR3 DNA. A D gene is named only where the DNA matches it firmly. Some rows have no size entry. The others give once, few or many, or a class for an expanded clone.

once	TRBJ2-5	TRBD2	TRBV5-6	CASSFNVAGAKQETQYF	TGTGCCAGCAGCTTCAACGTAGCGGGGGCCAAACAAGAGACCCAGTACTTC
NA	TRBJ2-5	NA	TRBV3-1/TRBV3-2	CASSQDWVAELPSYF	TGTGCCAGCAGCCAAGACTGGGTAGCGGAATTGCCTTCGTACTTC
NA	TRBJ2-7	TRBD1	TRBV7-9	CASSLAFITGGEQYF	TGTGCCAGCAGCTTAGCTTTCATTACAGGGGGCGAGCAGTACTTC
NA	TRBJ1-5	NA	TRBV7-2	CASSQSNRDQPQHF	TGTGCCAGCAGCCAATCAAACAGGGATCAGCCCCAGCATTTT
NA	TRBJ1-5	NA	TRBV7-2	CASSLVAGLNQPQHF	TGTGCCAGCAGCTTAGTTGCGGGCCTCAATCAGCCCCAGCATTTT
NA	TRBJ1-4	NA	TRBV15	CATSRDHPGPTNEKLFF	TGTGCCACCAGCAGAGACCACCCGGGGCCTACTAATGAAAAACTGTTTTTT
NA	TRBJ1-2	NA	TRBV19	CASTPLGSERRSNYGYTF	TGTGCCAGTACCCCGTTAGGTAGTGAGCGGCGATCTAACTATGGCTACACCTTC
NA	TRBJ1-6	NA	TRBV5-1	CASSLALGQGYNSPLHF	TGCGCCAGCAGCTTGGCCTTGGGGCAAGGCTATAATTCACCCCTCCACTTT
NA	TRBJ2-7	NA	TRBV19	CASSFGDEQYF	TGTGCCAGTAGTTTTGGGGACGAGCAGTACTTC
NA	TRBJ1-2	TRBD1	TRBV28	CASLSGQGDFGYTF	TGTGCCAGCCTCTCGGGACAGGGGGACTTTGGCTACACCTTC
NA	TRBJ2-7	NA	TRBV18	CASSPGVHGEQYF	TGTGCCAGCTCGCCGGGGGTCCACGGCGAGCAGTACTTC
NA	TRBJ2-1	NA	TRBV18	CASSLPLQGSEQFF	TGTGCCAGCTCACTACCGTTACAGGGTTCTGAGCAGTTCTTC
NA	TRBJ2-3	NA	TRBV4-2	CASSQEFSDTQYF	TGTGCCAGCAGCCAAGAATTTTCAGATACGCAGTATTTT
once	TRBJ1-4	NA	TRBV29-1	CSVEQKQGEKLFF	TGCAGCGTTGAACAGAAACAGGGTGAAAAACTGTTTTTT
NA	TRBJ1-4	NA	TRBV7-9	CASSLRADNEKLFF	TGTGCCAGCAGCTTACGGGCGGATAATGAAAAACTGTTTTTT
NA	TRBJ1-5	TRBD1	TRBV19	CASSHAGGGNVGQPQHF	TGTGCCAGTAGCCATGCAGGGGGGGGTAATGTTGGTCAGCCCCAGCATTTT
NA	TRBJ1-3	NA	TRBV29-1	CSVEGGGNTIYF	TGCAGCGTTGAGGGAGGAGGAAACACCATATATTTT
NA	TRBJ1-2	TRBD1	TRBV30	CAWRRTGGTGGGYTF	TGTGCCTGGAGGCGAACAGGTGGGACAGGGGGCGGCTACACCTTC
NA	TRBJ1-6	TRBD1	TRBV5-6	CASSPRGQGSNSPLHF	TGTGCCAGCAGCCCCCGAGGACAGGGGTCGAATTCACCCCTCCACTTT
NA	TRBJ1-5	NA	TRBV5-4	CASSPGPDRNQPQHF	TGTGCCAGCAGCCCCGGGCCCGACAGAAATCAGCCCCAGCATTTT
NA	TRBJ2-1	NA	TRBV19	CASRSSSYNEQFF	TGTGCCAGCAGGTCTTCCTCCTACAATGAGCAGTTCTTC
once	TRBJ1-6	TRBD1	TRBV6-5	CASSPGQGAGSPLHF	TGTGCCAGCAGCCCGGGACAGGGGGCAGGGTCACCCCTCCACTTT
NA	TRBJ2-7	TRBD1	TRBV2	CASSKDRGGFWDEQYF	TGTGCCAGCAGTAAGGACAGGGGCGGATTCTGGGACGAGCAGTACTTC
NA	TRBJ2-5	NA	TRBV7-9	CASSSGGHKETQYF	TGTGCCAGCAGCTCGGGGGGACACAAAGAGACCCAGTACTTC
NA	TRBJ1-1	NA	TRBV4-3	CASSRRAGAGVTEAFF	TGCGCCAGCAGCCGTAGAGCAGGGGCAGGGGTCACTGAAGCTTTCTTT
NA	TRBJ1-6	NA	TRBV11-2	CASSLMGADSPLHF	TGTGCCAGCAGCTTAATGGGGGCCGATTCACCCCTCCACTTT
NA	TRBJ1-1	NA	TRBV18	CASSSQDQGGNTEAFF	TGTGCCAGCTCATCACAAGACCAGGGTGGGAACACTGAAGCTTTCTTT
NA	TRBJ1-3	NA	TRBV30	CAGSRGSSSGNTIYF	TGTGCCGGGTCTCGGGGCTCCTCCTCTGGAAACACCATATATTTT
NA	TRBJ2-3	TRBD2	TRBV7-9	CASSVLAGGATDTQYF	TGTGCCAGCAGCGTACTAGCGGGGGGAGCCACAGATACGCAGTATTTT
NA	TRBJ1-3	TRBD1	TRBV10-3	CAISRTGGSGNTIYF	TGTGCCATCAGTCGGACAGGGGGCTCTGGAAACACCATATATTTT
once	TRBJ2-5	NA	TRBV13	CASSLDRVGTAPDLVGTQYF	TGTGCCAGCAGCTTAGATCGGGTCGGGACGGCCCCGGACTTGGTGGGGACCCAGTACTTC